Given below is one TCR beta chain in context. It was CD45RO-negative cells, positively selected for CCR7, that made up naive CD8 cells, with terminally differentiated effector memory CD45RA+ cells excluded. This CDR3 contains 13 residues. The entry originates in a study of shared clonotypes between healthy human individuals. Profiling relied on immunoSEQ multiplex PCR, and the TCRdb table lists in-frame clones only, not all of them. This sample carries 550,000 to 650,000 clones, roughly 95% of them seen once, and the ten largest clones take about 0.12%. This rearrangement joins TRBV21-1 to TRBJ2-7; the D call of TRBD2 is as the table states it, not checked on the DNA. TRBV21-1 is termed a pseudogene. This clonotype was sampled from a woman aged 25 to 39 in good health. The sample taken for sequencing was naive CD8+ T cells sorted from blood. As DNA, the CDR3 is TGTGCCAGCAAGCGACTAGAGGTCTACGAGCAGTACTTC. Translation: CASKRLEVYEQYF.